A single sample gave rise to the 13 T cell receptor beta chains below, sequenced in a study of T cell repertoires in cytomegalovirus infection. TCRdb passed the reads through MiXCR, listing each CDR3 protein once. The repertoire holds about 300,000 distinct CDR3 sequences, with roughly a tenth as singletons. Sequenced input: PBMCs. The receptors shown here come from a human donor in good health (CMV status not recorded). Some clones in this sample may be carry-over from other donors' samples.

This clonotype was counted at least ten times. V gene TRBV19 combines with J gene TRBJ1-5; 8 bases agree with TRBD1. Trimming cost V 0 bases and J 1 base; bases outside gene matches: 2. CDR1 and CDR2 from the germline V gene are LNHDA and SQIVND (reference sequence). This CDR3 spans 16 amino acids. The CDR3 sequence: CASSIDRTGSNQPQHF. CDR3 nucleotides: TGTGCCAGTAGTATAGACCGGACAGGGAGCAATCAGCCCCAGCATTTT.

This clonotype has a handful of counts. J is TRBJ2-1 and V is TRBV28; maybe TRBD2 (6 bases). The CDR3 extends over 13 amino acids. Germline V lookup: CDR1 MDHEN, CDR2 SYDVKM. Trimming took 6 bases from V and 2 from J, leaving 8 bases between them. The CDR3 DNA reads TGTGCCAGCAGATGGGGGGCCTACAATGAGCAGTTCTTC. Protein: CASRWGAYNEQFF.

The J gene is TRBJ2-2, the V gene TRBV20-1, with D perhaps matching TRBD1 or TRBD2 (5 bases each). The V end lost 6 bases, the J end lost 6 bases, and 20 bases lay between the germline ends. This CDR3 spans 15 amino acids. The germline V gene has CDR1 DFQATT and CDR2 SNEGSKA (reference sequence). Here the CDR3 DNA reads TGCAGTGCCCATAATATAGGGACCTCTCCCGGGGAGCTGTTTTTT. It is translated as CSAHNIGTSPGELFF.

This clonotype was found many times. The V gene is TRBV20-1, the J gene TRBJ2-5; 7 positions agree with TRBD1. V gave up 0 bases and J gave up 2 bases; unmatched junction bases: 9. Germline V lookup: CDR1 DFQATT, CDR2 SNEGSKA (reference sequence). The CDR3 has 16 amino acids. CDR3 DNA sequence: TGCAGTGCTAGAGACCCTCGAAGGGGACAGCAAGAGACCCAGTACTTC. It is translated as CSARDPRRGQQETQYF.

This clonotype was found many times. The V call is TRBV7-6, the J call TRBJ2-5, with 9 bases identical to TRBD2. V was clipped by 0 bases and J by 4 bases; unmatched bases: 6. This CDR3 region has 16 residues. CDR1 and CDR2 from the germline V gene are SGHVS and FNYEAQ. The CDR3 sequence is CASSLASGGIGETQYF. In nucleotides, the CDR3 is TGTGCCAGCAGCTTAGCTAGCGGGGGTATCGGAGAGACCCAGTACTTC.

This clonotype was detected many times. The V and J genes are TRBV10-3 and TRBJ2-7, with 7 bases lining up with TRBD1. CDR3 size: 16 residues. Germline V gene sequence: CDR1 ENHRY, CDR2 SYGVKD. The V gene end was trimmed by 0 bases and the J gene end by 1 base; junction bases not matched to a gene: 6. The CDR3 nucleotides are TGTGCCATCAGTGAGTCCGAAAGGACAGGTTCCTACGAGCAGTACGTC. Protein product: CAISESERTGSYEQYV.

This clonotype showed up many times. V and J are TRBV7-2 and TRBJ1-2; weak D call: TRBD1 (6 bases). Trimming stripped 0 bases from V and 4 bases from J, with 24 bases between. The CDR3 has 19 residues. Germline V gene data show CDR1 as SGHTA and CDR2 as FQGNSA. This CDR3 reads CASSLASPPGGSTGYGYTF. For the CDR3, the DNA is TGTGCCAGCAGCTTAGCGAGCCCCCCCGGGGGCTCGACGGGCTATGGCTACACCTTC.

This clonotype has a handful of counts. The chain uses TRBV6-2 or TRBV6-3 and TRBJ2-7, with D possibly being TRBD1 (6 bases). CDR1 MNHEY and CDR2 SVGEGT come from the germline V gene. This CDR3 is 12 amino acids long. V was shortened by 4 bases and J by 4 bases, with 8 bases between the two germline ends. The CDR3 region is CASSSTGYEQYV. DNA for the CDR3: TGTGCCAGCAGTTCTACAGGGTACGAGCAGTACGTC.

This chain uses TRBV7-9 with TRBJ1-5; no clear D. The germline CDR1 and CDR2 sequences are SEHNR and FQNEAQ (reference sequence). CDR3 length equals 14 residues. The V and J ends lost 0 bases and 7 bases respectively, with 10 bases between them. The CDR3 region is CASSLASARQPQHF. Written as DNA, the CDR3 is TGTGCCAGCAGCTTAGCATCAGCGAGGCAGCCCCAGCATTTT.

The rearrangement joins TRBV28 to TRBJ2-1, with 9 bases identical to TRBD2. The V gene's germline CDR1 is MDHEN and CDR2 SYDVKM. The V and J ends lost 6 bases and 2 bases, in that order; junction bases with no gene match: 5. This CDR3 is built from 15 residues. CDR3 in DNA: TGTGCCAGCAGGAAAAGCGGGGGGACCTACAATGAGCAGTTCTTC. As protein: CASRKSGGTYNEQFF.

V is TRBV28 and J is TRBJ2-1; D might be TRBD2 (6 bases). CDR3 length equals 14 residues. Trimming removed 3 bases from V and 16 bases from J, with 22 bases in between. Per the germline V gene, CDR1 is MDHEN and CDR2 is SYDVKM. In DNA form, the CDR3 reads TGTGCCAGCAGTTTCCGGGGACGGGGGATCATTCAATTCTTC. Amino acid sequence: CASSFRGRGIIQFF. The full variable domain, in which reference TRBV28 and TRBJ2-1 provide the parts outside the CDR3, is DVKVTQSSRYLVKRTGEKVFLECVQDMDHENMFWYRQDPGLGLRLIYFSYDVKMKEKGDIPEGYSVSREKKERFSLILESASTNQTSMYLCASSFRGRGIIQFFGPGTRLTVL.

The sample holds many counts of this clonotype. The chain carries TRBV11-3 and TRBJ2-2, with D possibly being TRBD1 (6 bases). V lost 5 bases and J 9 bases, leaving 16 bases between the germline ends. This CDR3 is built from 14 residues. Germline CDR1 is SGHNT and CDR2 is YENEEA. The CDR3 loop reads CASSPQGFSRELFF. The CDR3 nucleotides read TGTGCCAGCAGCCCCCAGGGGTTCAGCAGGGAGCTGTTTTTT.

This clonotype was observed a handful of times. The V call is TRBV20-1, the J call TRBJ2-7; D is undetermined. Trimming removed 3 bases from V and 1 base from J, with 7 bases in between. This CDR3 has 12 amino acids. CDR1 is DFQATT, CDR2 SNEGSKA, per germline (reference sequence). The CDR3 region is CSARDDSYEQYF. CDR3 nucleotide sequence: TGCAGTGCTAGGGATGATTCCTACGAGCAGTACTTC.